The 9 T cell receptor beta chains listed next were all sequenced from one sample in a study of T cell changes during pregnancy in multiple sclerosis. TCRdb's copy holds only in-frame clones and misses some; the assay was immunoSEQ multiplex PCR. The sample records tens of thousands of clones, 89% being singletons. Specimen: peripheral blood, collected in the first trimester of pregnancy. Source of these receptors: a female donor in good health, enrolled as a control in a pregnancy study.

In its sample, this clone was seen once. V gene TRBV29-1 combines with J gene TRBJ1-6; TRBD1 might be the D (5 bases). V was clipped by 6 bases and J by 6 bases, with 15 bases between them. This CDR3 contains 14 residues. Germline V gene data show CDR1 as SQVTM and CDR2 as ANQGSEA. CDR3 nucleotide sequence: TGCAGCGTCGGGGGAGGCAGCCTTAATTCACCCCTCCACTTT. Protein product: CSVGGGSLNSPLHF.

This clone was seen just once. The rearrangement links TRBV14 to TRBJ2-4, with D perhaps TRBD2 (5 bases). Germline CDR1 and CDR2: SGHDN and FVKESK. This CDR3 is built from 15 residues. With 4 bases removed from V and 2 bases from J, the gap between germline ends came to 12 bases. The CDR3 nucleotides read TGTGCCAGCAGCCCTCAAAGCGGTCCCAAAAACATTCAGTACTTC. Translating gives CASSPQSGPKNIQYF.

The gene calls are TRBV5-1 and TRBJ2-4; 7 bases align to TRBD1. Germline assignment: CDR1 SGHRS and CDR2 YFSETQ. The CDR3 runs to 16 residues. Unmatched junction bases numbered 7, after V lost 1 base and J lost 3 bases. DNA for the CDR3: TGCGCCAGCAGCTTGCCGCAACAGGGGAACAAAAACATTCAGTACTTC. It translates to CASSLPQQGNKNIQYF.

V and J are TRBV2 and TRBJ1-5, with 9 bases matching TRBD1. The junction had 2 bases not matched to a gene; V was cut back by 6 bases and J by 2 bases. The CDR3 sequence is 14 residues long. Looked up from germline, CDR1 is SNHLY and CDR2 is FYNNEI. This CDR3 reads CASSNRGRNQPQHF. CDR3 coding DNA: TGTGCCAGCAGCAACAGGGGGCGCAATCAGCCCCAGCATTTT.

The J gene is TRBJ2-3, the V gene TRBV2; TRBD2 matches 8 bases. The CDR3 has 14 amino acids. The ends lost 2 bases at V and 3 bases at J; junction bases unmatched: 1. Germline V lookup: CDR1 SNHLY, CDR2 FYNNEI. The CDR3: CASSERGGTDTQYF. CDR3 in DNA: TGTGCCAGCAGTGAACGCGGGGGGACAGATACGCAGTATTTT. The variable domain in full, with the rest retrieved from reference TRBV2 and TRBJ2-3, is EPEVTQTPSHQVTQMGQEVILRCVPISNHLYFYWYRQILGQKVEFLVSFYNNEISEKSEIFDDQFSVERPDGSNFTLKIRSTKLEDSAMYFCASSERGGTDTQYFGPGTRLTVL.

V is TRBV27 and J is TRBJ2-2; 7 bases map to TRBD1. This CDR3 spans 14 amino acids. J was trimmed by 1 base and V by 7 bases; bases with no gene match: 3. The germline gives CDR1 MNHEY, CDR2 SMNVEV (reference sequence). The CDR3, as DNA: TGTGCCAGCACCCGACAGGGGAACACCGGGGAGCTGTTTTTT. It yields the protein CASTRQGNTGELFF.

In this sample, this clone turned up once. The V gene is TRBV11-2, the J gene TRBJ1-6; D unclear. This CDR3 spans 17 amino acids. Germline CDR1 is SGHAT and CDR2 is FQNNGV. V lost 0 bases to trimming and J lost 4 bases, with 13 bases between them. CDR3 bases: TGTGCCAGCAGCTTAGACTTCCTACCGGTTTATAATTCACCCCTCCACTTT. Translated: CASSLDFLPVYNSPLHF.

This rearrangement joins TRBV6-5 to TRBJ1-3; D gene unclear. The V end lost 4 bases, the J end lost 0 bases, and 7 bases lay between the germline ends. CDR3 length: 14 amino acids. Germline V gives CDR1 MNHEY, CDR2 SVGAGI. The CDR3 bases are TGTGCCAGCAGTTCACACCTCTCTGGAAACACCATATATTTT. It specifies CASSSHLSGNTIYF.

As for this clone: The junction departs from the called germline gene at one end, perhaps through a read error. V usage is TRBV29-1 and J usage is TRBJ1-2; TRBD1 agrees at 8 bases. This CDR3 contains 15 residues. Germline CDR1 is SQVTM and CDR2 is ANQGSEA. CDR3 DNA sequence: TGCAGCGTTGAAGATCGGAGACAGGGGAACTCTGGCTACACCTTC. It specifies CSVEDRRQGNSGYTF.